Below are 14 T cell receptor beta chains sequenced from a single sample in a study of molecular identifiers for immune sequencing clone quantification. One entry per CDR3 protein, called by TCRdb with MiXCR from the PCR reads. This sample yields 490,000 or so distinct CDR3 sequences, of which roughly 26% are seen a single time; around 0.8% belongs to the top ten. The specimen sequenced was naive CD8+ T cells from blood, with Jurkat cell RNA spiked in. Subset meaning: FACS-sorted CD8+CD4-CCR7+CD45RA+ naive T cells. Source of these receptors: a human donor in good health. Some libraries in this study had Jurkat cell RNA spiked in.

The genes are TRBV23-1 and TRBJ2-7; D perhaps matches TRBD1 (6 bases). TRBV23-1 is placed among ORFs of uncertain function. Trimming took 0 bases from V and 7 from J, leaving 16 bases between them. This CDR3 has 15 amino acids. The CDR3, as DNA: TGCGCCAGCAGTCAATCAGGGGGTCCTGCTAGAGAGCAGTACTTC. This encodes CASSQSGGPAREQYF.

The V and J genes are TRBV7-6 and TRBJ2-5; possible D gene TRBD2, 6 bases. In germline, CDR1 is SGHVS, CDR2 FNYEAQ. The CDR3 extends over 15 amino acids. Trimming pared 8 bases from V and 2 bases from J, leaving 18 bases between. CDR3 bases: TGTGCCAGCGGTACGCGGGACTCCGGGCAAGAGACCCAGTACTTC. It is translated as CASGTRDSGQETQYF.

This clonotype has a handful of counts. The CDR3 nucleotides are TGTGCCAGCAGTTACCGGGAGAGCTACAATGAGCAGTTCTTC. This gives the protein CASSYRESYNEQFF. The genes are TRBV6-6 and TRBJ2-1, with a tentative D call TRBD2 (6 bases). The V end was cut by 2 bases, the J end by 3 bases, with 8 bases between. Germline CDR1 and CDR2: MNHNY and SVGAGI (reference sequence). The length of the CDR3 is 14 residues.

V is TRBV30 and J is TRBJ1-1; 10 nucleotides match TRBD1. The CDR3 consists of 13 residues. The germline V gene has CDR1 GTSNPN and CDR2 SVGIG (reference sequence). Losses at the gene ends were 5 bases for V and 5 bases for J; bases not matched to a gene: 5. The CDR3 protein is CAWDRGHGTEAFF. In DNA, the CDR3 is TGTGCCTGGGACAGGGGGCATGGGACTGAAGCTTTCTTT.

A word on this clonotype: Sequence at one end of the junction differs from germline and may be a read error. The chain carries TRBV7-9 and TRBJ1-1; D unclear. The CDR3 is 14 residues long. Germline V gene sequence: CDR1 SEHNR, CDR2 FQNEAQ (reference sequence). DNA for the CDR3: TGTGCCAGCAGCTTAAGTTCCTCGAACACTGAAGCTTCCTTT. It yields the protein CASSLSSSNTEASF.

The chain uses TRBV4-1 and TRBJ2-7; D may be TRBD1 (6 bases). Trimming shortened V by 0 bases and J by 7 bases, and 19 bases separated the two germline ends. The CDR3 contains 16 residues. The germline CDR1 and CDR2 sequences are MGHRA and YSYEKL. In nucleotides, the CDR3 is TGCGCCAGCAGCCAAGATACCGGGACACCAACATGGGAGCAGTACTTC. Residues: CASSQDTGTPTWEQYF.

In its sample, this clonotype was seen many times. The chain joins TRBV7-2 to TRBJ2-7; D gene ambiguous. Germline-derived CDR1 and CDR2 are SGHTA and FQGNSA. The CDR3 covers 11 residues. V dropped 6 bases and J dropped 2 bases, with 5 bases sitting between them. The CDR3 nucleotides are TGTGCCAGCAGTTTAACCTACGAGCAGTACTTC. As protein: CASSLTYEQYF.

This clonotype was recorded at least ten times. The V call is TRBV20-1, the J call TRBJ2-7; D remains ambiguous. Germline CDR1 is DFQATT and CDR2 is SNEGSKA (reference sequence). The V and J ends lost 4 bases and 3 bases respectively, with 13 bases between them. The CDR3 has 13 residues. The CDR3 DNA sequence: TGCAGTGCTAAGCACGACCAAAACTACGAGCAGTACTTC. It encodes CSAKHDQNYEQYF.

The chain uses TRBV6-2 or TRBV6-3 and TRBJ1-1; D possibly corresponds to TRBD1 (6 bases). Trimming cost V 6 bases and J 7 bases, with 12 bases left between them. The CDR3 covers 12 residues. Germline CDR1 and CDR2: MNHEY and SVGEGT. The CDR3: CASSPQGFEAFF. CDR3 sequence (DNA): TGTGCCAGCAGCCCCCAGGGGTTTGAAGCTTTCTTT.

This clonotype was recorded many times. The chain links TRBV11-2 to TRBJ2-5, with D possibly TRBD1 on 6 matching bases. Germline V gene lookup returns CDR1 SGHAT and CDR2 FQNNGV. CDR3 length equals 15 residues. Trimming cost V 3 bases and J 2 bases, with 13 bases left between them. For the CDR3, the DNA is TGTGCCAGCAGCTTTATGGGGACATTGCAAGAGACCCAGTACTTC. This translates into CASSFMGTLQETQYF.

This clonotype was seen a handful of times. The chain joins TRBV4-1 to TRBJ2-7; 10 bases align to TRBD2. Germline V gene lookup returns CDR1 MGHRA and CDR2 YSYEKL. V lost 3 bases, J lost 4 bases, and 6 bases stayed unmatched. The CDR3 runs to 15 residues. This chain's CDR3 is CASSHALAGEYEQYF. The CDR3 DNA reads TGCGCCAGCAGCCATGCCCTAGCGGGAGAGTACGAGCAGTACTTC.

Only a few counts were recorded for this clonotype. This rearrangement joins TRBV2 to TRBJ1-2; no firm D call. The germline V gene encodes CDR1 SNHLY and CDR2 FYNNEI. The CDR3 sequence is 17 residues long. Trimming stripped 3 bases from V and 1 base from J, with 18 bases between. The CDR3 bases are TGTGCCAGCAGTGATCCAACCGGACCGCGAATTAACTATGGCTACACCTTC. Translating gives CASSDPTGPRINYGYTF. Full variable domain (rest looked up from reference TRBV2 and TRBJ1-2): EPEVTQTPSHQVTQMGQEVILRCVPISNHLYFYWYRQILGQKVEFLVSFYNNEISEKSEIFDDQFSVERPDGSNFTLKIRSTKLEDSAMYFCASSDPTGPRINYGYTFGSGTRLTVV.

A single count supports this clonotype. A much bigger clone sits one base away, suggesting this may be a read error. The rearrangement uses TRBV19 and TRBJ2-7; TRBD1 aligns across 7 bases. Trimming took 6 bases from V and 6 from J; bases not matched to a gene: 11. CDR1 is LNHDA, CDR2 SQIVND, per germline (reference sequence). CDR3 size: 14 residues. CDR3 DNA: TGTGCCAGTAGGCCCGGATACAGGGGCCTCGAGCAGTACTTC. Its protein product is CASRPGYRGLEQYF. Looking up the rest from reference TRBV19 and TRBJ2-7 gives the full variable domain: DGGITQSPKYLFRKEGQNVTLSCEQNLNHDAMYWYRQDPGQGLRLIYYSQIVNDFQKGDIAEGYSVSREKKESFPLTVTSAQKNPTAFYLCASRPGYRGLEQYFGPGTRLTVT.

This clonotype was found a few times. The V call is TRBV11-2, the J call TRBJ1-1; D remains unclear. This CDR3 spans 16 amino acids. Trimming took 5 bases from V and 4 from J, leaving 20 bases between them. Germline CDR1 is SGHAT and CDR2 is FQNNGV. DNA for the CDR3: TGTGCCAGCAGCGCAGTCCTCCAAGGAAGGGCCACTGAAGCTTTCTTT. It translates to CASSAVLQGRATEAFF.